The 2 T cell receptor beta chains presented below share a single source sample, sequenced in a study of breast tumors, draining lymph nodes, adjacent tissues. TCRdb reprocessed the multiplex PCR reads with MiXCR, giving one entry per CDR3 protein. The sample lists 85,000 to 120,000 distinct CDR3 sequences; about 29% were seen once. The lymph nodes were axillary draining lymph nodes from breast cancer patients. Specimen: axillary lymph node tissue. These receptors were collected from a female donor with breast cancer. Some clones in this sample may be carry-over from other donors' samples.

In its sample, this clonotype was seen many times. The chain uses TRBV5-1 and TRBJ2-5; possible D gene TRBD2, 5 bases. Trimming removed 5 bases from V and 5 bases from J, with 10 bases in between. The CDR3 runs 12 residues. Germline V lookup: CDR1 SGHRS, CDR2 YFSETQ. Here the CDR3 DNA reads TGCGCCAGCAGTCATAGAGGGGAGACCCAGTACTTC. This codes for CASSHRGETQYF.

This clonotype was counted many times. The V call is TRBV7-3, the J call TRBJ2-5, with 8 positions matching TRBD2. The germline V gene has CDR1 SGHTA and CDR2 FQGTGA. The CDR3 spans 15 residues. Trimming removed 5 bases from V and 0 bases from J; junction bases left unmatched: 5. The CDR3 region has the DNA TGTGCCAGCAGCCCTAGCGGGCGGTACCAAGAGACCCAGTACTTC. Protein product: CASSPSGRYQETQYF.